A selection of T cell receptor beta chains follows, all from one sample in a study of STAT5B mutations in CD4+ large granular lymphocyte leukemia. Here immunoSEQ multiplex PCR was the method, and the copy in TCRdb shows in-frame clones only, minus some. The repertoire consists of under 50,000 clones, with 65% to 85% occurring once and the leading ten covering more than 0.35%. The material sequenced was CD4+ T cells from blood buffy coats. The source of these receptors is a human donor in good health. CDR3s leave out the opening cysteine and the closing phenylalanine or tryptophan.

J,V,CDR3
TRBJ1-5,TRBV2,ASSEDNQPQH
TRBJ1-6,TRBV6-6,ASVLRENSPLH
TRBJ1-2,TRBV9,ASSEQGASGYT
TRBJ2-7,TRBV6-5,ASSSQQGEQY
TRBJ1-2,TRBV7-9,ASSLRDSTFYGYT
.,TRBV5-1,ASSVTGGHEQY
TRBJ2-5,TRBV5-1,ASSLVGGRYDETQY
TRBJ1-1,TRBV27,ASSSITGGRMNTEAF
TRBJ2-2,TRBV7-2,ASSLGLSGMNTGELF
TRBJ2-2,TRBV7-3,ASSATDTGELF
TRBJ2-1,TRBV5-1,ASSARTGRLLGPTSGDEQF
TRBJ2-5,TRBV29-1,SVVRGRVETQY
TRBJ2-5,TRBV5-4,ASSRGLQETQY
TRBJ2-7,TRBV9,ASSVRDHESYEQY
TRBJ2-3,TRBV4-2,ASSQDSGITDTQY
TRBJ2-5,TRBV5-4,ASRWRDFQETQY
TRBJ2-7,TRBV7-2,ASSLALAGDYYEQY
TRBJ2-7,TRBV7-2,ASSLETGRFSYEQY
TRBJ2-4,TRBV11-3,ASSLGQGLAKNIQY
TRBJ1-5,TRBV18,ASSPTGKQPQH
TRBJ1-4,TRBV6-1,ASRGTGWEKLF
TRBJ2-1,TRBV7-8,ASSSNVESYNEQF
TRBJ1-6,TRBV10-1,ASSVGRDSHNSPLH
TRBJ2-3,TRBV10-1,ASSASTSGLTDTQY
TRBJ2-1,TRBV5-1,ASSLVLAGDNEQF
TRBJ1-4,TRBV9,ASSASPEQFREKLF
TRBJ2-1,TRBV5-1,ASSLQGAQGINEQF
TRBJ1-1,TRBV7-9,ASSDRQGVNTEAF
TRBJ1-6,TRBV28,ASSLGVSSYNSPLH
TRBJ2-7,TRBV27,ASSFPGQADYEQY
TRBJ2-7,TRBV6-7,ASRRGAVSTYEQY
TRBJ2-1,TRBV27,ASSPRGAFDNEQF
TRBJ1-2,TRBV7-9,ASSGSAYGYT
TRBJ2-2,TRBV7-9,ASSSRTYSGELF
TRBJ2-7,TRBV15,ATSRGVSSPHEQY
TRBJ1-1,TRBV5-4,ASSPAGSTEAF
TRBJ2-1,TRBV19,ATTRRDIRYNEQF
TRBJ2-5,TRBV5-4,ASSLRLAGEETQY
TRBJ1-2,TRBV10-3,AISPGEGLINYGYT
TRBJ2-1,TRBV5-6,ASSSGLYNEQF
TRBJ2-7,TRBV6-1,ASMVELPGEQY
TRBJ2-3,TRBV5-1,ASSLGSSTDTQY
TRBJ2-6,TRBV7-8,ASSLIRASGANVLT
TRBJ1-1,TRBV7-9,ASSLVTGLSEAF
TRBJ2-7,TRBV19,ASSLRLAGFYEQY
TRBJ1-2,TRBV2,ASRYGYT
TRBJ1-3,TRBV7-2,ASSLPAGSSGNTIY
TRBJ2-1,TRBV2,ASSAGGPLPGEQF
TRBJ1-1,TRBV5-4,ASSLSGGRNTEAF
TRBJ1-5,TRBV5-1,ASSWDSNQPQH
TRBJ2-7,TRBV6-1,ASRSDSYEQY
TRBJ2-1,TRBV11-2,ASSLVGFRARGYNEQF
TRBJ2-1,TRBV9,ASSVSSSGGAGNEQF
TRBJ2-5,TRBV9,ASSVGAGDQETQY
TRBJ1-1,TRBV7-9,ASSSQGNTEAF